This T cell receptor beta chain was sequenced in a study of identical twins. Through template switching, a universal primer site was introduced, and the cDNA contained unique molecular identifiers. In TCRdb, the 5' RACE reads were re-called with MiXCR into one record per CDR3 protein. The sample lists roughly 490,000 distinct CDR3 sequences, about 13% occurring once. General study results and limits: Within cord blood, abundant beta clonotypes carried fewer insertions, but memory repertoires showed no such trend.

There are many counts of this clonotype. As yet, its antigen is unknown. This sample also appeared in a second study, on yellow fever vaccine responses in identical twins.

The source of this sequence is a woman younger than 30 in good health. Material for sequencing was CD4+ T cells sorted from blood.

Here the CDR3 reads CASSHDGAYEQYF. DNA for the CDR3: TGTGCCAGCAGCCATGACGGGGCCTACGAGCAGTACTTC. V is TRBV3-1 and J is TRBJ2-7, with D tentatively TRBD2 (5 bases). V lost 3 bases and J 2 bases, leaving 8 bases between the germline ends. The CDR3 is made up of 13 amino acids. Germline values: CDR1 LGHDT, CDR2 YNNKEL (reference sequence).